The 29 T cell receptor beta chains given below trace back to one sample, sequenced in a study of neurological immune-mediated disorders. TCRdb independently ran MiXCR on the 5' RACE reads; one entry per CDR3 protein. The sample includes 35,000 to 40,000 distinct CDR3 sequences, 11% of them seen just once. Material for sequencing was CD4+ T cells from blood. The receptors here all came from a woman in her thirties with HTLV-1-associated myelopathy (HAM/TSP).

This clonotype was detected many times. CDR3 region: CAGRKGIYNSPLHF. The CDR3 nucleotides read TGTGCCGGACGGAAGGGAATATATAATTCACCCCTCCACTTT. The V and J genes are TRBV7-2 and TRBJ1-6; D unclear. This CDR3 is built from 14 residues. The V end lost 11 bases, the J end lost 4 bases, and 15 bases lay between the germline ends. CDR1 is SGHTA, CDR2 FQGNSA, per germline.

This clonotype came up many times. J is TRBJ1-4 and V is TRBV5-5; D may be TRBD1 (5 bases). The CDR3 runs to 15 residues. The germline V gene has CDR1 SGHKS and CDR2 YYEKEE (reference sequence). The V end lost 4 bases, the J end lost 4 bases, and 14 bases lay between the germline ends. CDR3 DNA: TGTGCCAGCAGCCACCCGGGGGGGGTTAATGAAAAACTGTTTTTT. Translation gives CASSHPGGVNEKLFF.

In the case of this clonotype: A much larger clone is a single base away; this may be a read error. The V and J genes are TRBV3-1 and TRBJ1-3; D ambiguous. Germline V lookup: CDR1 LGHDT, CDR2 YNNKEL (reference sequence). The V end was cut by 4 bases, the J end by 0 bases, with 7 bases between. The CDR3 is made up of 14 amino acids. The CDR3 here is CASSLSYSGNTIYF. As DNA, the CDR3 is TGTGCCAGCAGCCTGTCCTACTCTGGAAACACCATATATTTT.

This clonotype was counted many times. The J gene is TRBJ1-2, the V gene TRBV5-4, with TRBD1 identical over 12 bases. Germline V gene lookup returns CDR1 SGHNT and CDR2 YYREEE (reference sequence). The J segment lost 5 bases and the V segment lost 0 bases, leaving 5 bases of the junction unmatched. The CDR3 spans 16 residues. CDR3 residues: CASSLAGTGGLYGYTF. The CDR3, as DNA: TGTGCCAGCAGCTTGGCCGGGACAGGGGGCCTTTATGGCTACACCTTC.

This clonotype occurred many times. J is TRBJ2-1 and V is TRBV11-3; a possible D gene is TRBD1 (5 bases). Trimming pared 2 bases from V and 0 bases from J, leaving 14 bases between. Per the germline V gene, CDR1 is SGHNT and CDR2 is YENEEA. The CDR3 covers 17 residues. The DNA for the CDR3 is TGTGCCAGCAGCTTATGGGGCCCACTAACCTCCTACAATGAGCAGTTCTTC. The encoded protein is CASSLWGPLTSYNEQFF.

This clonotype was seen many times. This rearrangement joins TRBV5-1 to TRBJ2-1; 13 positions match TRBD2. The germline gives CDR1 SGHRS, CDR2 YFSETQ. This CDR3 has 19 residues. With 4 bases clipped from V and 3 bases from J, the junction kept 13 bases outside the gene matches. The CDR3 reads CASSPGLAGRLSVYNEQFF. The CDR3 nucleotides read TGCGCCAGCAGCCCGGGACTAGCGGGGCGTTTGTCGGTCTACAATGAGCAGTTCTTC.

This clonotype was picked up many times. The chain employs TRBV30 and TRBJ2-6; D remains unclear. Germline values: CDR1 GTSNPN, CDR2 SVGIG (reference sequence). This CDR3 has 14 residues. The V gene lost 2 bases and the J gene lost 2 bases, with 7 bases spanning the gap. Here the CDR3 reads CAWSPGPGANVLTF. In nucleotides, the CDR3 is TGTGCCTGGAGTCCTGGTCCTGGGGCCAACGTCCTGACTTTC.

This clonotype was recorded at least ten times. J is TRBJ2-3 and V is TRBV18; D perhaps matches TRBD1 (6 bases). CDR1 is KGHSH, CDR2 LQKENI, per germline. This CDR3 has 14 residues. V gave up 8 bases and J gave up 2 bases, with 14 bases separating them. The CDR3 region has the DNA TGTGCCAGCACCCAACAGGGTACCACAGATACGCAGTATTTT. Its protein product is CASTQQGTTDTQYF.

Ten or more counts support this clonotype. This rearrangement joins TRBV7-9 to TRBJ2-4, with 10 nucleotides matching TRBD1. CDR3 length equals 19 residues. Germline V CDR1 and CDR2: SEHNR, FQNEAQ (reference sequence). With V trimmed by 5 bases and J by 6 bases, 19 bases remained unmatched. CDR3 DNA sequence: TGTGCCAGCAGCAAATATTTACGGGACAGGGGTTCCGAGGGAAACATTCAGTACTTC. Amino acids: CASSKYLRDRGSEGNIQYF.

The CDR3 protein is CASSLEATGYTDTQYF. CDR3 nucleotides: TGCGCCAGCAGCTTGGAAGCGACAGGGTACACAGATACGCAGTATTTT. The chain couples TRBV5-1 to TRBJ2-3; 7 bases match TRBD1. This CDR3 has 16 residues. The V segment lost 0 bases and the J segment 2 bases; nucleotides outside the gene matches: 6. Germline lookup yields CDR1 SGHRS and CDR2 YFSETQ.

A word on this clonotype: At one of its ends the junction is not consistent with the germline gene, which may arise from a read error. The J gene is TRBJ1-6, the V gene TRBV30; possibly TRBD1 for D (6 bases). CDR1 and CDR2 from the germline V gene are GTSNPN and SVGIG (reference sequence). The CDR3 spans 12 residues. CDR3 protein: CAWGSEGVPPFF. CDR3 bases: TGTGCCTGGGGCTCTGAGGGGGTCCCTCCCTTCTTT.

The sample holds many counts of this clonotype. This rearrangement joins TRBV20-1 to TRBJ2-1; TRBD2 aligns across 11 bases. The CDR3 runs 17 residues. Per the germline V gene, CDR1 is DFQATT and CDR2 is SNEGSKA (reference sequence). V gave up 2 bases and J gave up 6 bases; unmatched junction bases: 12. CDR3 sequence reads: CSARTSGGSRAPNEQFF. The CDR3 coding sequence is TGCAGTGCTAGAACTAGCGGGGGTTCCCGGGCCCCCAATGAGCAGTTCTTC.

This clonotype was counted many times. V gene TRBV20-1 combines with J gene TRBJ1-5; possibly TRBD1 for D (6 bases). The CDR3 contains 14 residues. In germline, CDR1 is DFQATT, CDR2 SNEGSKA (reference sequence). V was cut by 3 bases and J by 3 bases, with 12 bases left in between. The CDR3 sequence: CSASGQGYNQPQHF. The CDR3 DNA follows: TGCAGTGCTAGTGGGCAGGGGTACAATCAGCCCCAGCATTTT.

This clonotype has at least ten counts. As DNA, the CDR3 is TGCGCCAGCAGCTTGGTGACAGGGGATTCACCCCTCCACTTT. Encoded protein: CASSLVTGDSPLHF. The chain is built from TRBV5-1 and TRBJ1-6, with 8 bases identical to TRBD1. Germline values: CDR1 SGHRS, CDR2 YFSETQ. The CDR3 runs to 14 residues. With 0 bases clipped from V and 8 bases from J, the junction kept 1 base outside the gene matches.

At least ten counts were recorded for this clonotype. The chain joins TRBV12-3 or TRBV12-4 to TRBJ2-7; the match to TRBD1 covers 10 bases. V gave up 6 bases and J gave up 5 bases; unmatched junction bases: 10. The CDR3 is made up of 15 amino acids. DNA for the CDR3: TGTGCCAGCAGCCAAACGGGACAGGGGCGGCACGAGCAGTACTTC. Translated, it gives CASSQTGQGRHEQYF.

This clonotype showed up many times. The chain joins TRBV21-1 to TRBJ1-3. TRBV21-1 is described as a pseudogene. The CDR3 totals 15 residues. CDR3 coding DNA: TGTGCCAGCAGCAAAGTTGGGGAGGAGGAAAACACCATATATTTT. Residues: CASSKVGEEENTIYF.

In this sample, this clonotype turned up many times. The chain has TRBV5-1 and TRBJ1-1; possible D gene TRBD1, 5 bases. CDR1 and CDR2 (germline): SGHRS, YFSETQ. The CDR3 is 14 residues long. The germline V and J ends were trimmed by 3 bases and 4 bases, with 13 bases remaining between them. CDR3 loop: CASSSQGLGTEAFF. For the CDR3, the DNA is TGCGCCAGCAGCTCTCAGGGCCTGGGCACTGAAGCTTTCTTT.

Turning to this clonotype: The junction shows a germline mismatch at one end, possibly a read error. Here the CDR3 reads CTSSTLGAVETQYF. CDR3 in DNA: TGTACCAGCAGCACCCTTGGGGCCGTAGAGACCCAGTACTTC. The J gene is TRBJ2-5, the V gene TRBV9, with a possible D match to TRBD1 (5 bases). Germline lookup yields CDR1 SGDLS and CDR2 YYNGEE. The CDR3 contains 14 residues.

This clonotype was seen repeatedly, ten times or more. The genes are TRBV6-5 and TRBJ1-6; 7 nucleotides line up with TRBD1. From germline, CDR1 is MNHEY and CDR2 SVGAGI. Germline trimming cut 5 bases from V and 6 bases from J; bases unmatched to any gene: 1. CDR3 length: 13 amino acids. CDR3 nucleotides: TGTGCCAGCAGTGACAGGGTTAATTCACCCCTCCACTTT. Encoded protein: CASSDRVNSPLHF.

This clonotype is classed as medium-sized. DNA of the CDR3: TGTGCCAGCAGCTGGGGACAGGGGGTAAACACTGAAGCTTTCTTT. It translates to CASSWGQGVNTEAFF. V usage is TRBV7-9 and J usage is TRBJ1-1; 11 nucleotides agree with TRBD1. Germline V gene sequence: CDR1 SEHNR, CDR2 FQNEAQ (reference sequence). The CDR3 has 15 amino acids. The V gene end was trimmed by 4 bases and the J gene end by 2 bases; junction bases not matched to a gene: 3.

The sample holds many counts of this clonotype. The chain is built from TRBV6-5 and TRBJ1-5, with D unclear. The CDR3 runs to 13 residues. CDR1 and CDR2 (germline): MNHEY, SVGAGI. Trimming shortened V by 0 bases and J by 6 bases, and 6 bases separated the two germline ends. This CDR3 reads CASSYSVGQPQHF. The CDR3 DNA is TGTGCCAGCAGTTACTCGGTGGGTCAGCCCCAGCATTTT.

The chain couples TRBV20-1 to TRBJ1-1, with TRBD1 as a possible D gene (5 bases). The CDR3 extends over 14 amino acids. V lost 4 bases and J lost 2, with 14 bases in between. Germline V CDR1 and CDR2: DFQATT, SNEGSKA (reference sequence). The CDR3 DNA follows: TGCAGTGCTAACGACGGGACCTTTAACACTGAAGCTTTCTTT. It encodes CSANDGTFNTEAFF.

The chain carries TRBV20-1 and TRBJ1-3; D not certain. With 5 bases removed from V and 0 bases from J, the gap between germline ends came to 8 bases. The germline V gene has CDR1 DFQATT and CDR2 SNEGSKA (reference sequence). The CDR3 sequence is 13 residues long. In nucleotides, the CDR3 is TGCAGTGCTGGCCCGGGCTCTGGAAACACCATATATTTT. It specifies CSAGPGSGNTIYF.

The chain employs TRBV19 and TRBJ2-3; D call uncertain. V was cut by 4 bases and J by 0 bases, with 14 bases left in between. This CDR3 contains 16 residues. CDR1 is LNHDA, CDR2 SQIVND, per germline (reference sequence). CDR3 nucleotide sequence: TGTGCCAGTAGTAGCCGACCCACACCTAGCACAGATACGCAGTATTTT. This translates into CASSSRPTPSTDTQYF.

This clonotype was seen many times. This sequence joins TRBV12-3 or TRBV12-4 and TRBJ1-3; D is ambiguous. V lost 3 bases, J lost 2 bases, and 11 bases lay in between. This CDR3 region has 15 residues. Written as DNA, the CDR3 is TGTGCCAGCAGTTTCCCCCAAACGCCTGGAAACACCATATATTTT. Encoded protein: CASSFPQTPGNTIYF.

This chain joins TRBV9 and TRBJ2-2; D remains ambiguous. With 6 bases removed from V and 1 base from J, the gap between germline ends came to 13 bases. CDR1 and CDR2 (germline): SGDLS, YYNGEE. The CDR3 runs to 15 residues. CDR3 in amino acids: CASNVGSVNTGELFF. CDR3 nucleotide sequence: TGTGCCAGCAATGTAGGATCAGTGAACACCGGGGAGCTGTTTTTT.

This clonotype was counted ten times or more. The chain links TRBV20-1 to TRBJ1-2, with TRBD1 matching 9 bases. Germline V gives CDR1 DFQATT, CDR2 SNEGSKA (reference sequence). There are 14 residues in the CDR3. The J segment lost 4 bases and the V segment lost 6 bases, leaving 9 bases of the junction unmatched. CDR3 protein: CSAPRGTGSYGYTF. DNA for the CDR3: TGCAGTGCCCCCCGAGGGACAGGGAGCTATGGCTACACCTTC.

V gene TRBV5-1 combines with J gene TRBJ1-6, with 8 nucleotides matching TRBD1. CDR1 and CDR2 (germline): SGHRS, YFSETQ. V lost 0 bases and J lost 7; bases outside the gene matches: 0. This CDR3 is 14 amino acids long. CDR3: CASSLGTGNSPLHF. Written as DNA, the CDR3 is TGCGCCAGCAGCTTGGGGACAGGGAATTCACCCCTCCACTTT.

This clonotype was picked up many times. This chain joins TRBV5-1 and TRBJ1-4; maybe TRBD1 (5 bases). CDR1 is SGHRS, CDR2 YFSETQ, per germline. Trimming stripped 2 bases from V and 7 bases from J, with 9 bases between. This CDR3 contains 13 residues. DNA of the CDR3: TGCGCCAGCAGCTTCGAGGGGAGTGAAAAACTGTTTTTT. Its protein product is CASSFEGSEKLFF.